The rows below give T cell receptor beta chains drawn from one sample of a study of cytomegalovirus exposure and HLA in healthy donors. The assay was immunoSEQ multiplex PCR, and TCRdb's table has in-frame clones only and misses some. The sample gives about 100,000 clones, 76% of which show up once; under 4.5% is in the top ten. Material: PBMCs. Source of these receptors: a woman aged 50 to 60 in good health and CMV-seropositive. Each CDR3 is given with its conserved first and last residue. D genes are given only for firm matches. Not every row has a clone size; where given, it reads once, few, many or a size class.

size	D	J	V	DNA	CDR3
-	-	TRBJ1-6	TRBV7-9	TGTGCCAGCACCCAAGGTGGGGAACAGGCCAATTCACCCCTCCACTTT	CASTQGGEQANSPLHF
-	TRBD1	TRBJ1-1	TRBV5-6	TGTGCCAGCAGCCCGAGGGACAGTGTGACTGAAGCTTTCTTT	CASSPRDSVTEAFF
-	TRBD1	TRBJ1-5	TRBV25-1	TGTGCCAGCAGCGAGACAGGGAATCAGCCCCAGCATTTT	CASSETGNQPQHF
-	TRBD2	TRBJ2-1	TRBV4-2	TGTGCCAGCAGCCCTGCCAGGACTAGTCACAATGAGCAGTTCTTC	CASSPARTSHNEQFF
-	-	TRBJ1-2	TRBV19	TGTGCCAGTAGTATGAGCCCAATTCCTGAAAACTATGGCTACACCTTC	CASSMSPIPENYGYTF
once	TRBD1	TRBJ1-2	TRBV5-1	TGCGCCAGCAGTCCCGGGACAGGGATCTATGGCTACACCTTC	CASSPGTGIYGYTF
-	-	TRBJ2-7	TRBV9	TGTGCCAGCAGCGTAGTAGGGGCTCCAGACGAGCAGTACTTC	CASSVVGAPDEQYF
-	TRBD1	TRBJ2-7	TRBV6-5	TGTGCCAGCACCCCCGGGACAGGGGGCAACGAGCAGTACTTC	CASTPGTGGNEQYF
-	TRBD2	TRBJ2-2	TRBV7-8	TGTGCCAGCAGCTTAGCGTACCTACTAGCGGGAGAGGACACCGGGGAGCTGTTTTTT	CASSLAYLLAGEDTGELFF
-	-	TRBJ2-7	TRBV19	TGTGCCAGTAGTTCCATCTCGACAGATATACACTCGTTACAGCAGTACTTC	CASSSISTDIHSLQQYF
-	-	TRBJ2-1	TRBV9	TGTGCCAGCAGCGTAGTGGACGGGGTTGGTGAGCAGTTCTTC	CASSVVDGVGEQFF